These T cell receptor beta chains were read from a single sample in a study of technical replicates of blood from a few donors. Assay: immunoSEQ multiplex PCR; the TCRdb copy retains only in-frame clones and omits some. The sample has some 77,000 clones, 96% seen once. Source material: T cells isolated from PBMCs. Every receptor here comes from a human donor in good health. Each CDR3 is given without its conserved first and last residue. A D gene is named only where the DNA matches it firmly.

d_gene,j_gene,v_gene,len,CDR3aa
-,TRBJ2-1,TRBV6-5,12,ASSYAAAYNEQF
-,TRBJ1-2,TRBV5-6,11,ASSTGPNYGYT
TRBD1,TRBJ2-2,TRBV5-6,15,ASSRWAGTGNTGELF
-,TRBJ2-5,TRBV27,12,ASSLLGGGETQY
-,TRBJ1-4,TRBV21-1,15,ASSKPGGSRRNEKLF
TRBD2,TRBJ2-1,TRBV2,10,ASSASGNLKF
-,TRBJ1-1,TRBV19,10,ASMAMNTEAF
TRBD2,TRBJ2-1,TRBV27,16,ASRTTGPTSGRASEQF
TRBD1,TRBJ1-2,TRBV11-2,16,ASSGLKGQGPPLDGYT
TRBD1,TRBJ1-2,TRBV6-5,13,ASSYSRRTGYGYT
TRBD1,TRBJ1-5,TRBV18,11,ASTQDRAQPQH
-,TRBJ2-7,TRBV30,11,AWSIGAGYEQY
-,TRBJ2-7,TRBV27,13,ASSLTSGHFNEQY
TRBD1,TRBJ1-4,TRBV9,15,ASSAKTGLETNEKLF
TRBD2,TRBJ2-1,TRBV27,11,ATGLAGYNEQF
-,TRBJ1-2,TRBV29-1,11,SVDGAINYGYT
-,TRBJ2-2,TRBV19,13,ASSIGKTGTGELF
-,TRBJ1-5,TRBV9,13,ASSVDDHRDQPQH
TRBD1,TRBJ1-1,TRBV28,10,ASRRQGALAF
TRBD2,TRBJ2-1,TRBV6-5,13,ASSYSSGRAHEQF
-,TRBJ2-2,TRBV5-6,12,ASSLRQNTGELF
-,TRBJ2-7,TRBV19,13,ASSIEWALSYEQY
TRBD1,TRBJ1-5,TRBV5-6,16,ASSLGIPGQGAGQPQH
TRBD1,TRBJ1-1,TRBV10-3,12,AISDGTENTEAF
-,TRBJ2-7,TRBV4-3,11,ASSQGPGYEQY
TRBD2,TRBJ2-7,TRBV27,12,ASSLGGNSYEQY
-,TRBJ2-3,TRBV11-2,14,ASSFPQGFLADTQY
TRBD1,TRBJ2-5,TRBV6-1,13,ASSSRDRAAETQY
-,TRBJ2-7,TRBV27,10,ASSYQGYEQY
-,TRBJ2-1,TRBV4-3,13,ASSPTSRGMDEQF
TRBD1,TRBJ2-6,TRBV11-2,16,ASSSARTGGSGANVLT
TRBD1,TRBJ2-7,TRBV2,14,ASSISGQGHSYEQY
TRBD2,TRBJ2-3,TRBV7-3,13,ASSSGTTYTDTQY
TRBD2,TRBJ2-1,TRBV30,13,AWSLLASGINEQF
TRBD1,TRBJ2-7,TRBV4-1,13,ASSQEGTGSYEQY
TRBD2,TRBJ2-1,TRBV4-1,13,ASSQPGLAGDEQF
-,TRBJ1-5,TRBV7-9,12,ASSLLGGNQPQH
-,TRBJ2-7,TRBV15,12,ATSKGGQLNEQY
TRBD1,TRBJ2-7,TRBV27,12,ASSQGQGGYEQY
TRBD1,TRBJ2-2,TRBV7-3,12,ASSLDRVAGELF
TRBD1,TRBJ1-3,TRBV27,13,ASSTRGLSGNTIY
-,TRBJ1-3,TRBV6-5,13,ASSPQQSSGNTIY
-,TRBJ2-7,TRBV29-1,10,SVADNPNEQY
-,TRBJ1-2,TRBV7-3,11,ASSLNAGNGYT
TRBD1,TRBJ1-1,TRBV2,11,ASSPTGWTEAF
TRBD1,TRBJ1-2,TRBV14,13,ASSQDLTGWYGYT
TRBD1,TRBJ2-5,TRBV5-1,12,ASSLEQGMETQY
-,TRBJ2-7,TRBV4-3,14,ASSQDWSGSIYEQY
TRBD2,TRBJ2-7,TRBV7-9,13,ASSFGLAGLAEQY
-,TRBJ2-3,TRBV30,13,AWSVISGLTDTQY
TRBD1,TRBJ1-1,TRBV2,11,AIGQGANTEAF
-,TRBJ2-7,TRBV7-2,10,ASSLTAYEQY
-,TRBJ1-5,TRBV30,12,AWSSDDSYQPQH
-,TRBJ1-4,TRBV2,12,ASSRGQPNEKLF
-,TRBJ1-4,TRBV28,13,ASSFPGAISEKLF
-,TRBJ1-2,TRBV5-1,11,ASSLVRPYGYT
-,TRBJ2-3,TRBV28,9,ASSPEDTQY
-,TRBJ1-4,TRBV4-3,16,ASSQERGVGGYNEKLF
-,TRBJ2-7,TRBV30,12,AWRLLDPPYEQY
-,TRBJ2-5,TRBV5-5,12,ASSEGEAGETQY